This T cell receptor (beta chain) is from a study of tumor-infiltrating lymphocytes in primary liver carcinoma (TCRdb year 2017). Concerning the study at large: Hepatocellular carcinoma (four) or combined HCC and intrahepatic cholangiocarcinoma (one) was present in the five patients, who were three men and two women aged 30 to 69 years. Each sample produced roughly 3.5 to 8 million productive TCRbeta reads, and read depth showed no significant difference between tissue types. The study combined TCRbeta repertoire sequencing, expression microarrays and whole-exome sequencing across five regions of each liver tumor, with adjacent normal tissue and blood. Reproducibility between technical replicate repertoires was high, with correlation coefficients above 0.95 and mean shared-clone rates about 0.9. A total of 35 or so specimens from 5 patients went through TCRbeta repertoire sequencing, namely 25 tumor regions, 5 adjacent noncancerous liver tissues and 5 peripheral blood samples. The 25 tumor region samples were profiled with Agilent mRNA microarrays so that TCRbeta repertoire diversity could be related to the local molecular phenotype. The five patients had tumors staged T1-T3 N0M0, with maximum diameters ranging from about 4 to 11 cm.

Broader findings and caveats from the paper: Consistent with antigen-driven expansion, pairs of tumor regions showed higher repertoire overlap (mean around 36%) than either tumor-adjacent pairs (about 17%) or tumor-blood pairs (about 15%). The top 250 clones made up a significantly larger repertoire fraction in tumors than in blood (p = 0.039). Only about 8-24% of top clones were present in all five regions of a tumor, suggesting spatial heterogeneity of tumor-infiltrating T cells. Only four or five patients were included in the study, and the authors note that the findings should be validated in a larger study. Because only the TCR beta chain was sequenced and unpaired alpha chains were not captured, true repertoire diversity is likely underestimated. Bulk unsorted samples precluded comparing CD4+ and CD8+ T cell repertoires.

Starting from approximately 500 ng total RNA, TCRbeta-specific cDNA was produced by reverse transcription with a constant-region primer and ProtoScript II reverse transcriptase. TCRbeta libraries were built with three nested multiplex PCR rounds, a slightly modified ARM-PCR procedure. Each of the first two PCR rounds ran for roughly 9 cycles and used multiplex TRBV1-TRBV30 forward primers together with a Cbeta reverse primer. Sample barcodes and Illumina adapters were attached in a final 25-cycle PCR using Deep VentR polymerase. Before sequencing, amplicons of 200-500 bp were purified from gel using a QIAquick gel extraction kit. An Illumina HiSeq 2500 was used to sequence the TCRbeta amplicons with 250-bp paired-end reads. The study's own analysis went as follows. Trimmomatic v0.33 was used to quality-trim the reads, and FLASH v1.2.11 was used to merge paired reads so that full CDR3 sequences could be recovered. V, D and J germline segments were assigned to the rearranged TCRbeta sequences by MiGEC v1.2.1b. Clonotype statistics and Shannon-Wiener diversity indices were computed with VDJtools v1.0.0. Except for diversity analysis, only the 250 most abundant clonotypes of each sample were used in subsequent analyses to reduce sampling bias. TCRdb trimmed public reads at Q25 via fastp, called clones via MiXCR and kept in-frame beta chains. Each CDR3 protein appears once, grouped with its most common genes and DNA. These V and J calls derive from TCRdb rather than the authors' analysis. The sample yields more than 75,000 distinct CDR3 sequences; 55% to 85% were counted once. In total, the top ten clones hold 15% to 20% of the sample.

A word on this clonotype: The antigen this receptor binds is unknown. No per-base quality is available; no much larger clone lies one base away.

Without any cell sorting, total RNA and DNA were extracted together from approximately 22-30 mg of bulk tissue using the AllPrep DNA/RNA mini kit. Between late 2015 and early 2016, five patients in China with histopathologically diagnosed primary liver carcinoma had their tumors surgically resected. At the time of sampling, the patients were treatment-naive and had chronic HBV infection. Five spatially separated regions were sampled per tumor: superior, inferior, left-lateral and right-lateral poles, plus the tumor centre. More than 75% viable tumor cells were found by histology in every tumor sample. Fresh tumor and adjacent tissue pieces were bisected; one half was stored in RNAlater at -80°C, the other sent for histology. Trimming leaves V shorter by 3 bases and J shorter by 4 bases, with the junction holding 10 bases beyond the gene matches. CDR1 and CDR2 are read off the germline V gene as MGHRA and YSYEKL. Including the terminal cysteine and phenylalanine, the CDR3 comprises 18 residues. Only the CDR3 part of the read is kept: 54 bases, read in frame from the first base.

The rearrangement joined TRBV4-1 to TRBJ2-3; the junction holds 13 bases that match TRBD2. The origin of this receptor is a man aged 35 to 55 with primary liver carcinoma and hepatitis B virus infection. Sample: liver tumor tissue from sampling region 1. The label giving this sample's cell subset or site can be read as: tumor region T1, superior pole. Here is the DNA: TGCGCCAGCAGCCATGATAGGACTAGCGGGAGTGGAGCAGATACGCAGTATTTT. It translates to CASSHDRTSGSGADTQYF.